This T cell receptor beta chain derives from a study of blood T cell repertoires in COVID-19. Here immunoSEQ multiplex PCR was the method, and the copy in TCRdb shows in-frame clones only, minus some. The sample has roughly 200,000 clones; about nine tenths are singletons. The receptor's source is a man between 18 and 29 years old with active or convalescent COVID-19. Input material: peripheral blood.

The CDR3 loop is CASSPQTSGSEQFF. The CDR3, as DNA: TGCGCCAGCAGCCCGCAGACTAGCGGGAGTGAGCAGTTCTTC. The chain couples TRBV4-1 to TRBJ2-1; 12 bases match TRBD2. V was clipped by 4 bases and J by 9 bases; unmatched bases: 4. CDR1 and CDR2 from the germline V gene are MGHRA and YSYEKL. The CDR3 is 14 amino acids.